This TCR beta chain is drawn from a study of blood T cell repertoires in COVID-19. Background on the study: COVID-19 samples collected from the United States, Italy and Spain covered acute and convalescent phases. Sample material is recorded as cDNA or gDNA derived from T cells, B-cell-depleted T cells, or PBMCs.

Methods used by the authors: Nucleated cell counts were estimated from reference gene primer amplification. The table came from immunoSEQ multiplex PCR; TCRdb's copy has only in-frame clones and leaves some out. The DNA was the basis for D and trimming; V, J and clone size are from that table. The sample consists of roughly 60,000 clones, approximately 77% of them appearing once. This CDR3 is built from 16 residues. CDR1 and CDR2 (germline): MNHEY, SMNVEV (reference sequence). The V and J ends lost 3 bases and 3 bases respectively, with 16 bases between them. The sequence was collected from a human donor in a cohort sampled during active COVID-19. The chain is built from TRBV27 and TRBJ2-3; TRBD2 is a possible D gene (7 bases). Sequences were obtained from peripheral blood. This chain's CDR3 is CASSFGGTTMTDTQYF. The DNA for the CDR3 is TGTGCCAGCAGTTTCGGGGGGACAACAATGACAGATACGCAGTATTTT.